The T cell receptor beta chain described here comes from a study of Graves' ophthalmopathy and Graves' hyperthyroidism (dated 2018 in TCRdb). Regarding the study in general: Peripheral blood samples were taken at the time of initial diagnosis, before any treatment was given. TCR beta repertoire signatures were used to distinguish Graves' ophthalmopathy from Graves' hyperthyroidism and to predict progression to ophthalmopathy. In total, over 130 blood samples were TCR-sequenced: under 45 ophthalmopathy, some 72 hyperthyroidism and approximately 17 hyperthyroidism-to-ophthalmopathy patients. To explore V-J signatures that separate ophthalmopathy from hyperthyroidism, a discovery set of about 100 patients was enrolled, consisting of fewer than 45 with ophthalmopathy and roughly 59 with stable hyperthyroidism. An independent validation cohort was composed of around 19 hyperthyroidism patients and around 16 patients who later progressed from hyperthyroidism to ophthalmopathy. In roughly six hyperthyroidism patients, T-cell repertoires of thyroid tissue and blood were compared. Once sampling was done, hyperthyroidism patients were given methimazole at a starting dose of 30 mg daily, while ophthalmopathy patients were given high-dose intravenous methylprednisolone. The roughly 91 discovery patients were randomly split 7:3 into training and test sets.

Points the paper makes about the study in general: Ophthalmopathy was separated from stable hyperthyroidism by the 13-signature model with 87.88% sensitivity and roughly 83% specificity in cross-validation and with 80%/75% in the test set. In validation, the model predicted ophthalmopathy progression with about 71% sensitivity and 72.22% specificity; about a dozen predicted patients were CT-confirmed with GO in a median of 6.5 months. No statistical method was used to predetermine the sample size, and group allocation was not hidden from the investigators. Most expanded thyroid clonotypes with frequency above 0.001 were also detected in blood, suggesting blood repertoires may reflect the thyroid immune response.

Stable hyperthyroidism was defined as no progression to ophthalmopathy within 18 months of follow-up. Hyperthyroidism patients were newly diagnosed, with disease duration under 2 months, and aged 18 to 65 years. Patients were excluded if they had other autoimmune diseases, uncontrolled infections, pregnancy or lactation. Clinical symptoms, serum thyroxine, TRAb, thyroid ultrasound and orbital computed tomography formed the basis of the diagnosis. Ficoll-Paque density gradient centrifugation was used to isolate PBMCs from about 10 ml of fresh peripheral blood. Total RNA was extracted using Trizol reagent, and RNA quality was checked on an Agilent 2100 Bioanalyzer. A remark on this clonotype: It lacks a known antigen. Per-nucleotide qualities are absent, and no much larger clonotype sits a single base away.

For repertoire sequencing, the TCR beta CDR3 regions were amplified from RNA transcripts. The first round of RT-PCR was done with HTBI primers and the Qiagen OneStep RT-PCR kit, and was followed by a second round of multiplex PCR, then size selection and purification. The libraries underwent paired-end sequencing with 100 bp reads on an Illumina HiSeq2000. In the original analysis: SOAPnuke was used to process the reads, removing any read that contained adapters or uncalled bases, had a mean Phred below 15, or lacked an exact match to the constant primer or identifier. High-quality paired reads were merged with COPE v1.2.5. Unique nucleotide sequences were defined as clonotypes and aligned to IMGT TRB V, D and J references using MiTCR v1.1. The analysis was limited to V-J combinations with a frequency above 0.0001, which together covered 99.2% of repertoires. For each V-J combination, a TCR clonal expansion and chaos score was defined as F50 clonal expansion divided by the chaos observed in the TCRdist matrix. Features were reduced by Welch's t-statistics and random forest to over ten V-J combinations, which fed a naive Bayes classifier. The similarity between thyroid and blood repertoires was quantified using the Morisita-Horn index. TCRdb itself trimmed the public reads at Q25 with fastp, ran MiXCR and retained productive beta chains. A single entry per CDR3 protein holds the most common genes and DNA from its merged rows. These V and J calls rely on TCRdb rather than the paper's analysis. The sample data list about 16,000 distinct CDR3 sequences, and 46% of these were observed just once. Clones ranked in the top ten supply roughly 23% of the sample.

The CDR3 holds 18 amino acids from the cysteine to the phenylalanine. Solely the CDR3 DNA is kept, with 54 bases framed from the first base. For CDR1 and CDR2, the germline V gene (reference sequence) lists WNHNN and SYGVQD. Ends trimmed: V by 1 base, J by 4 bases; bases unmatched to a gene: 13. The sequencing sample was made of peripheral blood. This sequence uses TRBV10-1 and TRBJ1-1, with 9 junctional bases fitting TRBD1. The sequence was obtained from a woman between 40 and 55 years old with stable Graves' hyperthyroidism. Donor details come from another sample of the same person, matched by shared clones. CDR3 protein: CASSELRAPEDRGTEAFF. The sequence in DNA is TGCGCCAGCAGTGAGTTACGAGCCCCGGAGGACAGGGGCACTGAAGCTTTCTTT.